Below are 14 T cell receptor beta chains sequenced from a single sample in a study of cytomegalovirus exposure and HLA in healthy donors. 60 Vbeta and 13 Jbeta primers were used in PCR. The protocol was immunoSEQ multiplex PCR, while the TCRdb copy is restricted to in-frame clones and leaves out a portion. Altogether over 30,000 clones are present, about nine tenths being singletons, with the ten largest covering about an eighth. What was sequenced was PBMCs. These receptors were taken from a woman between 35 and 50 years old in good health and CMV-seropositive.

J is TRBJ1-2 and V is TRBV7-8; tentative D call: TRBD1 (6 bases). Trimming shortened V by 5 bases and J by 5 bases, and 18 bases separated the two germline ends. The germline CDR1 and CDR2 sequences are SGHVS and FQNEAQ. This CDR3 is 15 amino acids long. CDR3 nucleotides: TGTGCCAGCAGCCCTGGTTCAGGGGTCTCTTATGGCTACACCTTC. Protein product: CASSPGSGVSYGYTF.

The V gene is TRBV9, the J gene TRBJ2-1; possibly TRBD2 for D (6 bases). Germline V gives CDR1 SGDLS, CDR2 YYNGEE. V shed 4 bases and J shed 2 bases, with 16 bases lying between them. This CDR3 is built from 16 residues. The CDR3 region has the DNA TGTGCCAGCAGCTTCGCGGGGTTTGGCACCTACAATGAGCAGTTCTTC. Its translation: CASSFAGFGTYNEQFF.

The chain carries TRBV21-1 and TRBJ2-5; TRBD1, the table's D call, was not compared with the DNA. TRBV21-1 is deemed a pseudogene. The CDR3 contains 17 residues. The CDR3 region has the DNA TGTGCCAGCAGCAAAGGTGGGGGCTCGGACAGGGAAGAGACCCAGTACTTC. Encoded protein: CASSKGGGSDREETQYF.

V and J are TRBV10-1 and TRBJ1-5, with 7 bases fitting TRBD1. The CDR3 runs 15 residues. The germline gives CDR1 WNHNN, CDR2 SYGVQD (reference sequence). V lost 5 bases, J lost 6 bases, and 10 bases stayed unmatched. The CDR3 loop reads CASSRDRQGGQPQHF. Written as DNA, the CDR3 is TGCGCCAGCAGTAGGGACCGACAGGGAGGTCAGCCCCAGCATTTT.

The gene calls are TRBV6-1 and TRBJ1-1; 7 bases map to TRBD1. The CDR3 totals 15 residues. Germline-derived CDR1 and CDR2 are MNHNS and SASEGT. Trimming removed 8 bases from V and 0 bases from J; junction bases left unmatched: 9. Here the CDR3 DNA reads TGTGCCAGCTGCGACAGGGCCCACATGAACACTGAAGCTTTCTTT. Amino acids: CASCDRAHMNTEAFF.

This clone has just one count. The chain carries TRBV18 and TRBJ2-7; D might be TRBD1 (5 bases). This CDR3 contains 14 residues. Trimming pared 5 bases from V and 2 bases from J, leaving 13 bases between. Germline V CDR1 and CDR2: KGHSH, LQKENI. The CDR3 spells CASSATEGTYEQYF. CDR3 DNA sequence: TGTGCCAGCTCAGCGACAGAAGGTACCTACGAGCAGTACTTC.

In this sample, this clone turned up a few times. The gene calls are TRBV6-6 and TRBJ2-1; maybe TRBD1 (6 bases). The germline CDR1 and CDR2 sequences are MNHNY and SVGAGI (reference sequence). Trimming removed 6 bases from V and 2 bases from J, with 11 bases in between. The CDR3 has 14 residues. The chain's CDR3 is CASRTRTAYNEQFF. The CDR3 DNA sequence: TGTGCCAGCAGAACCCGGACAGCCTACAATGAGCAGTTCTTC.

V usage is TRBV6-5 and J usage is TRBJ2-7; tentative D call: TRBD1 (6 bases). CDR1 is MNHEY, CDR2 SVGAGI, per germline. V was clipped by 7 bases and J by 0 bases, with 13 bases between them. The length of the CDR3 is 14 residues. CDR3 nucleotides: TGTGCCAGCACCAACAGGGCAAGCTCCTACGAGCAGTACTTC. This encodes CASTNRASSYEQYF.

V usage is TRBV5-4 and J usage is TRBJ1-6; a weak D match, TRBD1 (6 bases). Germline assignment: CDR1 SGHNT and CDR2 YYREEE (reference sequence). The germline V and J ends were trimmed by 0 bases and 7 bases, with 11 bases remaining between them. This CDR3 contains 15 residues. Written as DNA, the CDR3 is TGTGCCAGCAGCTTGGGCGACAGGATGAATTCACCCCTCCACTTT. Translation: CASSLGDRMNSPLHF.

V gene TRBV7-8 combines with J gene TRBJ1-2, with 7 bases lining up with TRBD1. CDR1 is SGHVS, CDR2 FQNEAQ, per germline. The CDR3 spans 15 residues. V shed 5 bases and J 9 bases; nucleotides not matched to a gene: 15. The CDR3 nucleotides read TGTGCCAGCAGCCCGGGACAGCTACTGCTGGATAGCTACACCTTC. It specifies CASSPGQLLLDSYTF.

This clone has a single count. CDR3 nucleotide sequence: TGTGCCAGCAGTTTAGGGGGGGAGGGCTACACCTTC. Its translation: CASSLGGEGYTF. The chain recombines TRBV27 with TRBJ1-2, with D possibly being TRBD1 (5 bases). This CDR3 comprises 12 residues. V shed 2 bases and J shed 8 bases, with 9 bases lying between them. Germline values: CDR1 MNHEY, CDR2 SMNVEV (reference sequence).

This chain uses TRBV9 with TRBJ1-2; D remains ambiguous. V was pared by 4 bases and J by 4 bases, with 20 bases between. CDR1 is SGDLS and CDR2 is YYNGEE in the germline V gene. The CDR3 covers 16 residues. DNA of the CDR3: TGTGCCAGCAGCATAGGGATCGGGGTTCCCGCCTATGGCTACACCTTC. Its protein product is CASSIGIGVPAYGYTF.

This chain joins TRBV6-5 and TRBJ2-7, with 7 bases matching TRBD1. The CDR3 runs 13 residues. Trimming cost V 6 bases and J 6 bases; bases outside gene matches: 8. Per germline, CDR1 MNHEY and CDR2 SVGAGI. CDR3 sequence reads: CASRAGTVLEQYF. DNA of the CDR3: TGTGCCAGCAGAGCCGGGACAGTTCTCGAGCAGTACTTC.

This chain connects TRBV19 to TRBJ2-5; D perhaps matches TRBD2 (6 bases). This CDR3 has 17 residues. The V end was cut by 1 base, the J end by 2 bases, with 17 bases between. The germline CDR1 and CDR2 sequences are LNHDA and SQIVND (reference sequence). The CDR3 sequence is CASSIGVGDLRQETQYF. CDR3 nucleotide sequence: TGTGCCAGTAGTATAGGGGTTGGGGACTTGAGACAAGAGACCCAGTACTTC.